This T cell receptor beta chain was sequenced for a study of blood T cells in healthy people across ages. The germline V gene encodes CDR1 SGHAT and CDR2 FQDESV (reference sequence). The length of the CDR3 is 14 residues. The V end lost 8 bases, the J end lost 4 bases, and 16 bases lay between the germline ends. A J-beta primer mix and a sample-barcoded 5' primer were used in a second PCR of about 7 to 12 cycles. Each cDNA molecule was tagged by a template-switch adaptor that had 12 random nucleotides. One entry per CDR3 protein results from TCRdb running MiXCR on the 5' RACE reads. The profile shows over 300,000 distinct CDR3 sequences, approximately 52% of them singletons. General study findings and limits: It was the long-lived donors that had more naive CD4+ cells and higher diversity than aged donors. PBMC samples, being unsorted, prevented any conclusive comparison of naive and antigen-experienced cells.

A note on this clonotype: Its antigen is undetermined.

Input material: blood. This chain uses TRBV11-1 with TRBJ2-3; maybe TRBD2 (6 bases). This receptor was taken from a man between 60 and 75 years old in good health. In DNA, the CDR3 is TGTGCCAGCGCGGAGGGCGGCGCCTCAGATACGCAGTATTTT. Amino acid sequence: CASAEGGASDTQYF.